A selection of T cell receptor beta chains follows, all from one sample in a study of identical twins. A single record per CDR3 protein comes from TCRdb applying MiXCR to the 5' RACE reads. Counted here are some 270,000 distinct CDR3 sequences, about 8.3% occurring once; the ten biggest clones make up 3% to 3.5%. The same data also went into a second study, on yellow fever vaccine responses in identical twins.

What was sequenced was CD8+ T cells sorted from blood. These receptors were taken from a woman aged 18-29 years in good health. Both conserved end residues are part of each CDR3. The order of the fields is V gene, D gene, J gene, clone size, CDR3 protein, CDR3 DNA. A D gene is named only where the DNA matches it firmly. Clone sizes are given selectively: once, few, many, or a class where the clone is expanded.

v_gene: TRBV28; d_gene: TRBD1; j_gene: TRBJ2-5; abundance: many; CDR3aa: CASSLGTESGETQYF; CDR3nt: TGTGCCAGCAGTTTAGGGACAGAGAGCGGAGAGACCCAGTACTTC
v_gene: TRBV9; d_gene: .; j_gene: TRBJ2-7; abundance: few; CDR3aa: CASSATGSYEQYF; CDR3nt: TGTGCCAGCAGCGCGACAGGATCCTACGAGCAGTACTTC
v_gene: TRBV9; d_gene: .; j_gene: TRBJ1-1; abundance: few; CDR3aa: CASSGTGHTEAFF; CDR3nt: TGTGCCAGCAGCGGAACAGGTCACACTGAAGCTTTCTTT
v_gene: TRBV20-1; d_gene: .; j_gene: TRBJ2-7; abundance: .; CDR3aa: CSARPTGGFAEQYF; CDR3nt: TGCAGTGCTAGACCGACCGGAGGGTTCGCGGAGCAGTACTTC
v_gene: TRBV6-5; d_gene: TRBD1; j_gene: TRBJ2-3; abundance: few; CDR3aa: CASSFPGQTTDTQYF; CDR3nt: TGTGCCAGCAGTTTCCCGGGACAGACTACAGATACGCAGTATTTT
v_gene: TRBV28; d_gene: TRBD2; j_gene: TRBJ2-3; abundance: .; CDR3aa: CASSFERLAGPTDTQYF; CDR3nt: TGTGCCAGCAGTTTCGAGAGACTAGCGGGACCCACAGATACGCAGTATTTT
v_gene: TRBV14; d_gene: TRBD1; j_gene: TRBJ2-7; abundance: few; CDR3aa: CASSQTGDLFGQYF; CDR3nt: TGTGCCAGCAGCCAGACAGGGGACCTCTTTGGGCAGTACTTC
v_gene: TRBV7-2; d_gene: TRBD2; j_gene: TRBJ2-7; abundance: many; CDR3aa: CASSDPGLAVPDEQYF; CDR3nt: TGTGCCAGCAGCGATCCGGGACTAGCCGTACCTGACGAGCAGTACTTC
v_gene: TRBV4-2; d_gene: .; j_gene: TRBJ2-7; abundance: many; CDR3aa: CASSLSSGEQYF; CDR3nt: TGTGCCAGCAGCCTTTCGTCTGGTGAGCAGTACTTC
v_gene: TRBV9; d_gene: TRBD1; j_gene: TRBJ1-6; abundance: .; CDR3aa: CASSKQGASYNSPLHF; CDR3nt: TGTGCCAGCAGCAAACAGGGGGCCTCCTATAATTCACCCCTCCACTTT
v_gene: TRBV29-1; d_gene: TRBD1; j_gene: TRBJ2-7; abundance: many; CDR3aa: CSASGQAYEQYF; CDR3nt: TGCAGCGCAAGCGGACAGGCCTACGAGCAGTACTTC
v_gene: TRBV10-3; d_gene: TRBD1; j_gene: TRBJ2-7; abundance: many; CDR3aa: CAIRNRGVHEQYF; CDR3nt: TGTGCCATCAGAAACAGGGGCGTCCACGAGCAGTACTTC
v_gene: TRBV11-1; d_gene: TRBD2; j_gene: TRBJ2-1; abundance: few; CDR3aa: CASSLSSTSGRPSSYNEQFF; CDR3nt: TGTGCCAGCAGCTTATCCTCGACTAGCGGGAGGCCCAGCTCCTACAATGAGCAGTTCTTC
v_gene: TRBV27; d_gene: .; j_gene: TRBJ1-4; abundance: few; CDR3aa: CASSLRGTYEKLFF; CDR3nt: TGTGCCAGCAGTTTACGGGGGACTTACGAAAAACTGTTTTTT
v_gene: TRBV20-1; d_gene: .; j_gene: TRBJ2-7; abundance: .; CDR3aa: CSASGESYEQYF; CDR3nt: TGCAGTGCTAGCGGGGAGTCCTACGAGCAGTACTTC
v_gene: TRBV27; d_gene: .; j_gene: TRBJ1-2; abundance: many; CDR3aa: CASSGAGASNYGYTF; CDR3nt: TGTGCCAGCAGTGGAGCCGGGGCTTCTAACTATGGCTACACCTTC
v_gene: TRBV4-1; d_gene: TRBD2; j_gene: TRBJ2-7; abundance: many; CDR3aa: CASSQDSPVAGDFLEQYF; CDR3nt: TGCGCCAGCAGCCAAGATTCCCCCGTAGCGGGAGACTTCCTCGAGCAGTACTTC
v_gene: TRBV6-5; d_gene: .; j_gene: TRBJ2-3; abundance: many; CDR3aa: CASSYDGRDSPDTQYF; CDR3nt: TGTGCCAGCAGTTACGATGGCAGGGATTCCCCAGATACGCAGTATTTT
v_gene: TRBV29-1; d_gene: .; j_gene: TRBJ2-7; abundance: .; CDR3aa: CSVETDDSYEQYF; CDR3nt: TGCAGCGTTGAAACAGATGATTCCTACGAGCAGTACTTC
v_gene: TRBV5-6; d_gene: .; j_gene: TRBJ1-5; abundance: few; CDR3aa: CASSLGPGPGNQPQHF; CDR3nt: TGTGCCAGCAGCTTGGGCCCCGGCCCGGGCAATCAGCCCCAGCATTTT
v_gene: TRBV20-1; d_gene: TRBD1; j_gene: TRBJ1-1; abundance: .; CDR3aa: CSASKYRGKPEAFF; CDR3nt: TGCAGTGCTAGTAAATACAGGGGGAAGCCTGAAGCTTTCTTT
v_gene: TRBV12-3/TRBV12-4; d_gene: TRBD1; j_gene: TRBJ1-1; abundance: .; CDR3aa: CTSSPSDRNRRGDTEAFF; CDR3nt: TGTACCAGCAGTCCCTCGGACAGGAACCGCCGAGGAGACACTGAAGCTTTCTTT
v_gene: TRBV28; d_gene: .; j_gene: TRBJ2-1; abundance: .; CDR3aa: CASSVIEGNEQFF; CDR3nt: TGTGCCAGCAGTGTTATTGAGGGCAATGAGCAGTTCTTC
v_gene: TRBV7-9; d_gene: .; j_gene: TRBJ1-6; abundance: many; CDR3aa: CASSLSGSPLHF; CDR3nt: TGTGCCAGCAGCTTAAGTGGCTCACCCCTCCACTTT
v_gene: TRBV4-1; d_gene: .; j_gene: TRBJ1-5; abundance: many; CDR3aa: CASSQDVASNQPQHF; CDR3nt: TGCGCCAGCAGCCAAGATGTAGCATCGAATCAGCCCCAGCATTTT
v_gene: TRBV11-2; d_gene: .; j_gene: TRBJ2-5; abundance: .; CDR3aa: CASSLEAGKETQYF; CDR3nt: TGTGCCAGCAGCTTAGAGGCGGGGAAAGAGACCCAGTACTTC
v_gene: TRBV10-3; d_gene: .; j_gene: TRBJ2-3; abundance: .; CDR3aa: CAISAASTDTQYF; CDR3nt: TGTGCCATCAGTGCCGCTAGCACAGATACGCAGTATTTT
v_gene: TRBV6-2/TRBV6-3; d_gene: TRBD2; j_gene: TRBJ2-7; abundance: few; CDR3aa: CASSYERGLDDEQYF; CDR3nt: TGTGCCAGCAGTTACGAGAGGGGACTAGACGACGAGCAGTACTTC
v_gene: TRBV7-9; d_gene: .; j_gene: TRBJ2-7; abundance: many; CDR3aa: CASSLGGTYEQYF; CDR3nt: TGTGCCAGCAGTTTAGGAGGGACCTACGAGCAGTACTTC
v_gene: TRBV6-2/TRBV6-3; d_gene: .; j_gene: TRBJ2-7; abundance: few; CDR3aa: CASSYFGRETYEQYF; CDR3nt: TGTGCCAGCAGTTACTTTGGCAGGGAGACCTACGAGCAGTACTTC
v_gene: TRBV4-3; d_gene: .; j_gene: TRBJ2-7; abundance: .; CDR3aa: CASSQVWDSFSSYEQYF; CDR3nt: TGCGCCAGCAGCCAAGTTTGGGACTCCTTTAGCTCCTACGAGCAGTACTTC
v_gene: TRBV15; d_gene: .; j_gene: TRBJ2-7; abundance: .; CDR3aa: CATSREGRSYEQYF; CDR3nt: TGTGCCACCAGCAGAGAGGGACGCTCCTACGAGCAGTACTTC
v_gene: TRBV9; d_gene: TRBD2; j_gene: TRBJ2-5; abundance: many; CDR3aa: CASSVGHSGQETQYF; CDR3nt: TGTGCCAGCAGCGTAGGTCATAGCGGGCAAGAGACCCAGTACTTC
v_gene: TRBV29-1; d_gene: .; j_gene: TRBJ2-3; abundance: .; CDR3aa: CSGGGSADTQYF; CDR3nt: TGCAGCGGAGGGGGGTCCGCAGATACGCAGTATTTT
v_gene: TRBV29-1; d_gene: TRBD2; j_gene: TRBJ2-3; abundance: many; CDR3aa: CSVEGLAGETDTQYF; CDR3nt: TGCAGCGTTGAAGGACTAGCGGGAGAAACAGATACGCAGTATTTT